This is a list of T cell receptor beta chains from one sample in a study of blood T cell repertoires in COVID-19. Produced via immunoSEQ multiplex PCR; TCRdb's table is partial and in-frame only. The sample shows tens of thousands of clones, about 81% of them seen only once. Sequencing was performed on peripheral blood. Receptors originate from an elderly woman with COVID-19, enrolled during active disease. The CDR3 runs from the conserved cysteine through the conserved F or W. Each record gives: V gene, CDR3 length, D gene, J gene, clone size, CDR3 DNA, CDR3 protein. A D gene is named only where the DNA matches it firmly. The listing skips clone size in some rows; elsewhere it reads once, few, many or a size class.

v_gene: TRBV6-5
len: 15
d_gene: NA
j_gene: TRBJ1-6
abundance: NA
CDR3nt: TGTGCCAGCAGTCTAAAGAATAACAGAGATTCACCCCTCCACTTT
CDR3aa: CASSLKNNRDSPLHF

v_gene: TRBV20-1
len: 15
d_gene: NA
j_gene: TRBJ2-5
abundance: NA
CDR3nt: TGCAGTGCTAGTCCCCCGCGGGGACCTACAGAGACCCAGTACTTC
CDR3aa: CSASPPRGPTETQYF

v_gene: TRBV5-8
len: 16
d_gene: TRBD2
j_gene: TRBJ2-3
abundance: NA
CDR3nt: TGTGCCAGCACCTCAGGACTAGCGGGGGACACAGATACGCAGTATTTT
CDR3aa: CASTSGLAGDTDTQYF

v_gene: TRBV28
len: 16
d_gene: NA
j_gene: TRBJ1-5
abundance: NA
CDR3nt: TGTGCCAGCAGTGCCCCCGCGATGTCGGGGAATCAGCCCCAGCATTTT
CDR3aa: CASSAPAMSGNQPQHF

v_gene: TRBV7-8
len: 16
d_gene: NA
j_gene: TRBJ1-4
abundance: NA
CDR3nt: TGTGCCAGCAGCTTAAGACAGTCGGCAACTAATGAAAAACTGTTTTTT
CDR3aa: CASSLRQSATNEKLFF

v_gene: TRBV20-1
len: 14
d_gene: NA
j_gene: TRBJ2-7
abundance: NA
CDR3nt: TGCAGTGCTAGTGATGGGAGTGCATCCTACGAGCAGTACTTC
CDR3aa: CSASDGSASYEQYF

v_gene: TRBV10-3
len: 15
d_gene: TRBD2
j_gene: TRBJ2-3
abundance: NA
CDR3nt: TGTGCCATCAGTGGGACTAGCGTGAGCACAGATACGCAGTATTTT
CDR3aa: CAISGTSVSTDTQYF

v_gene: TRBV19
len: 14
d_gene: TRBD2
j_gene: TRBJ2-7
abundance: NA
CDR3nt: TGTGCCAGTAGCTTTAGCGGGGACTCCTACGAGCAGTACTTC
CDR3aa: CASSFSGDSYEQYF

v_gene: TRBV9
len: 16
d_gene: NA
j_gene: TRBJ2-3
abundance: few
CDR3nt: TGTGCCAGCAGCGTAGATAGTAGTCAGGTGCTTAATACGCAGTATTTT
CDR3aa: CASSVDSSQVLNTQYF

v_gene: TRBV19
len: 14
d_gene: TRBD1
j_gene: TRBJ1-2
abundance: NA
CDR3nt: TGTGCCAGTACCCGGGACAGCCAGTTCTATGGCTACACCTTC
CDR3aa: CASTRDSQFYGYTF

v_gene: TRBV5-1
len: 15
d_gene: TRBD1
j_gene: TRBJ2-2
abundance: NA
CDR3nt: TGCGCCAGCAGCTTGACAGGGGAGAACACCGGGGAGCTGTTTTTT
CDR3aa: CASSLTGENTGELFF

v_gene: TRBV7-9
len: 14
d_gene: NA
j_gene: TRBJ2-5
abundance: NA
CDR3nt: TGTGCCAGCAGCTCACCCCGGCTCCCCGGGTTCCAGTACTTC
CDR3aa: CASSSPRLPGFQYF

v_gene: TRBV27
len: 14
d_gene: TRBD2
j_gene: TRBJ2-3
abundance: few
CDR3nt: TGTGCCAGCAGTTTGGGCGGGAGGACAGATACGCAGTATTTT
CDR3aa: CASSLGGRTDTQYF

v_gene: TRBV15
len: 15
d_gene: NA
j_gene: TRBJ2-1
abundance: once
CDR3nt: TGTGCCACCAGCACCCTTTCCGGGGTCCCCAATGAGCAGTTCTTC
CDR3aa: CATSTLSGVPNEQFF

v_gene: TRBV4-1
len: 15
d_gene: TRBD2
j_gene: TRBJ2-1
abundance: NA
CDR3nt: TGCGCCAGCAGCCAAATAGCGGGAGGGAACAATGAGCAGTTCTTC
CDR3aa: CASSQIAGGNNEQFF

v_gene: TRBV6-5
len: 15
d_gene: NA
j_gene: TRBJ1-2
abundance: NA
CDR3nt: TGTGCCAGCAGTTACTCACCAGTGATTAACTATGGCTACACCTTC
CDR3aa: CASSYSPVINYGYTF

v_gene: TRBV6-5
len: 16
d_gene: NA
j_gene: TRBJ2-7
abundance: NA
CDR3nt: TGTGCCAGCAGTTACTCGCTGGCAGGTGGTAGAAACGAGCAGTACTTC
CDR3aa: CASSYSLAGGRNEQYF

v_gene: TRBV19
len: 15
d_gene: TRBD2
j_gene: TRBJ2-1
abundance: NA
CDR3nt: TGTGCCAGTAGTACAGCGGGAGCCTCCTACAATGAGCAGTTCTTC
CDR3aa: CASSTAGASYNEQFF

v_gene: TRBV3-1/TRBV3-2
len: 15
d_gene: NA
j_gene: TRBJ2-1
abundance: NA
CDR3nt: TGTGCCAGCAGCCGGCGGGACTTTGATTACAATGAGCAGTTCTTC
CDR3aa: CASSRRDFDYNEQFF

v_gene: TRBV2
len: 14
d_gene: TRBD2
j_gene: TRBJ2-7
abundance: NA
CDR3nt: TGTGCCAGCAGGCTAGCGGGAGGGCCCTTAGAGCAGTACTTC
CDR3aa: CASRLAGGPLEQYF